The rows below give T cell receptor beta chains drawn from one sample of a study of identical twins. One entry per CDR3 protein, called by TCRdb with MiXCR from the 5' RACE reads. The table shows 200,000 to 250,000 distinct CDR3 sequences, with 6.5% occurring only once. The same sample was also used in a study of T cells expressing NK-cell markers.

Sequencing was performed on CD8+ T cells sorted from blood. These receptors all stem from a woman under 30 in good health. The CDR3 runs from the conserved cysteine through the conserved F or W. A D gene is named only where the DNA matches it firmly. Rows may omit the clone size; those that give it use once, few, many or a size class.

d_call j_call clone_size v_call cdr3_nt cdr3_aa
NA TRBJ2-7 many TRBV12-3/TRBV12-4 TGTGCCAGCAGATCCGACTACGAGCAGTACTTC CASRSDYEQYF
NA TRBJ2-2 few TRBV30 TGTGCCTGGAGTGTCAGAACCGGGGAGCTGTTTTTT CAWSVRTGELFF
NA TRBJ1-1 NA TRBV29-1 TGCAGCGTTGCGCCTGAGAACACTGAAGCTTTCTTT CSVAPENTEAFF
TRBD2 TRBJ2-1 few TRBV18 TGTGCCAGCTCACCACTAGTGGGACTAGCGGGAGAAGAGCAGTTCTTC CASSPLVGLAGEEQFF
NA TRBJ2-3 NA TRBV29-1 TGCAGCGTTGAGTTCCGGACAGATACGCAGTATTTT CSVEFRTDTQYF
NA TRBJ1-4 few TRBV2 TGTGCCAGCCTTACGAGGGCCAGTAATGAAAAACTGTTTTTT CASLTRASNEKLFF
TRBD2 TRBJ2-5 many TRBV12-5 TGTGCTAGTGGTACCGGGACTAGCGGCTTGGAGTACTTC CASGTGTSGLEYF
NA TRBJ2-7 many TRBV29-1 TGCAGCGCACAACGTGGGGGGCAGGAGCAGTACTTC CSAQRGGQEQYF
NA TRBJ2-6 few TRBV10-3 TGTGCCATCAGTGGCAGAGTTGCCCTGAGGGGCAACGTCCTGACTTTC CAISGRVALRGNVLTF
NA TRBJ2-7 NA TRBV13 TGTGCCAGCAGCTTGGAGCTAGCGAAGAACGAGCAGTACTTC CASSLELAKNEQYF
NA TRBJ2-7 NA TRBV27 TGTGCCAGCAGTTCACAGGGAAGGACCTACGAGCAGTACTTC CASSSQGRTYEQYF
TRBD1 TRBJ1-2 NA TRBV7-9 TGTGCCAGCAGCTCGGAGGGGGACAGGGGCTTC CASSSEGDRGF
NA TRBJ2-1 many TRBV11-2 TGTGCCAGCAGCGTCCGCTGGACAGCCCTGGCCCAAAATGAGCAGTTCTTC CASSVRWTALAQNEQFF
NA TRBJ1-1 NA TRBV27 TGTGCCAGCAGTTTGGAGGGGGGAATCGCTGAAGCTTTCTTT CASSLEGGIAEAFF
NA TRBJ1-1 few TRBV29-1 TGCAGCGTTGGTGGGTCGGGTCCCACTGAAGCTTTCTTT CSVGGSGPTEAFF
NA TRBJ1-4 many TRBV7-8 TGTGCCAGCAGCTTAGACGGAAAACTGTTTTTT CASSLDGKLFF
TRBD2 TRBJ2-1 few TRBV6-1 TGTGCCAGCAGTCTAGCGGGAGGAGGGGGCAATGAGCAGTTCTTC CASSLAGGGGNEQFF
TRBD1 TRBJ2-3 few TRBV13 TGTGCCAGCAGCCCCGCCGGGACAGGGAGCGAATTT CASSPAGTGSEF
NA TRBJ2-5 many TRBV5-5 TGTGCCAGCAGCTTGGATGTATCTGGGGGCTTTTTGGAGACCCAGTACTTC CASSLDVSGGFLETQYF
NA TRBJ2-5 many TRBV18 TGTGCCAGCTCACCAGAGTCTCGGACCGGGAAAGAGACCCAGTACTTC CASSPESRTGKETQYF
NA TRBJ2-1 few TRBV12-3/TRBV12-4 TGTGCCAGCAGTATCGGACAATTTAATGAGCAGTTCTTC CASSIGQFNEQFF
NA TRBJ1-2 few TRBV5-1 TGCGCCACCCATACGGCGAATGGCTACACCTTC CATHTANGYTF
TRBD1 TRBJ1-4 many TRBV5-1 TGCGCCAGCAGCTGGGAACAGGGGACGAATGAAAAACTGTTTTTT CASSWEQGTNEKLFF
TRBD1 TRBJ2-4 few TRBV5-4 TGTGCCAGCAGCTTACGGGACAGGGGAAGAAACATTCAGTACTTC CASSLRDRGRNIQYF
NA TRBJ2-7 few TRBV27 TGTGCCAGCAGTTTAGCCCAACTACCACAATCCGAGCAGTACTTC CASSLAQLPQSEQYF
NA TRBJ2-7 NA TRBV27 TGTGCCAGCAGTTACAGGGGGGGCTCCTACGAGCAGTACTTC CASSYRGGSYEQYF
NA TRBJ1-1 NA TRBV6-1 TGTGCCAGCGTAGACTGGACCACTGAAGCTTTCTTT CASVDWTTEAFF
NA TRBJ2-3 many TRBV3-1 TGTGCCAGCAGCCCAGTGGAGGGGACAGATACGCAGTATTTT CASSPVEGTDTQYF
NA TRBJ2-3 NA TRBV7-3 TGTGCCAGCAGCTTCGACAGGAATACGCAGTATTTT CASSFDRNTQYF
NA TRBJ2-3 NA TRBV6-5 TGTGCCAGCAAGTTCTCGGCGGAGGAGGGGAGCACAGATACGCAGTATTTT CASKFSAEEGSTDTQYF
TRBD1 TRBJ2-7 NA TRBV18 TGTGCCAGCTCACCCGTGGGGACAGGGGAGTCCTACGAGCAGTACTTC CASSPVGTGESYEQYF
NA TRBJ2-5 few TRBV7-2 TGTGCCAGCAGCTTATGGGGAAGCCAAGAGACCCAGTACTTC CASSLWGSQETQYF
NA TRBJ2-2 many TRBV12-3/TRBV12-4 TGTGCCAGTGATACTGACAGGAGCAACACCGGGGAGCTGTTTTTT CASDTDRSNTGELFF
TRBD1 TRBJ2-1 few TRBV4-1 TGCGCCAGCAGCCAAGGACAGGGTGTCGATGAGCAGTTCTTC CASSQGQGVDEQFF
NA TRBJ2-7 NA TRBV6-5 TGTGCCAGCAGTTACGGCGGGACCCACTCCTACGAGCAGTACTTC CASSYGGTHSYEQYF
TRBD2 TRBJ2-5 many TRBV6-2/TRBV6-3 TGTGCCAGCGATACTAGCGGGAGGAAGACCCAGTACTTC CASDTSGRKTQYF
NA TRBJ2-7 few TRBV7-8 TGTGCCAGCAGCCCCGGACCGGAGGGAGACAAGGACTACGAGCAGTACTTC CASSPGPEGDKDYEQYF
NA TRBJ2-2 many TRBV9 TGTGCCAGCAGCGTACTAGTCTCCGGGGAGCTGTTTTTT CASSVLVSGELFF
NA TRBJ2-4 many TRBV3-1 TGTGCCAGCAGCCCCCCGGAAGGGAGCGGCATTCAGTACTTC CASSPPEGSGIQYF
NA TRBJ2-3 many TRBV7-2 TGTGCCAGCAGCGTCCTGTCCCCCCTCACAGATACGCAGTATTTT CASSVLSPLTDTQYF
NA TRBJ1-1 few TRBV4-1 TGCGCCAGCACCCTAAACCCAGGGGTTGGAACTGAAGCTTTCTTT CASTLNPGVGTEAFF
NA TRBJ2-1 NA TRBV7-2 TGTGCCAGCACATACTCCTACAATGAGCAGTTCTTC CASTYSYNEQFF